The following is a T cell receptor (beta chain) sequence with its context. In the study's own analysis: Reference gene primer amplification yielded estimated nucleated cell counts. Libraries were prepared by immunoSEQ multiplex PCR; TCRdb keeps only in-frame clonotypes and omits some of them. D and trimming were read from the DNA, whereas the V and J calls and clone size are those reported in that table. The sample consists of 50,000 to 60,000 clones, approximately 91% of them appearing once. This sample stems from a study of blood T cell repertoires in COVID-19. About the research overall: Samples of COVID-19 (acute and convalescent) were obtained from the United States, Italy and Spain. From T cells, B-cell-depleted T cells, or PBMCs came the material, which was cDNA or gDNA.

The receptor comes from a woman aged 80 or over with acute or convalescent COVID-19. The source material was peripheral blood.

The CDR3 bases are TGTGCCAGCAGCCGGGGATCGAACACCGGGGAGCTGTTTTTT. Residues: CASSRGSNTGELFF. The chain employs TRBV2 and TRBJ2-2, with D perhaps TRBD2 (5 bases). The CDR3 loop spans 14 amino acids. CDR1 SNHLY and CDR2 FYNNEI come from the germline V gene. V dropped 6 bases and J dropped 0 bases, with 8 bases sitting between them.